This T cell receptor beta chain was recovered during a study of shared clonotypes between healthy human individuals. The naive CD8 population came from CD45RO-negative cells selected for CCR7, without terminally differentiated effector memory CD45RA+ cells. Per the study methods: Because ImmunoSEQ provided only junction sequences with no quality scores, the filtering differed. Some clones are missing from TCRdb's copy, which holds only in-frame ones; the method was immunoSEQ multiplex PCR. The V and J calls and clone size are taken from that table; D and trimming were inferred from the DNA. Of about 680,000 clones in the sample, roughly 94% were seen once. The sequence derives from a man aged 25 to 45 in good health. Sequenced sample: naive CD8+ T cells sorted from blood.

The chain's CDR3 is CASSLSPAYEQYF. Written as DNA, the CDR3 is TGTGCCAGCAGTCTGTCCCCTGCCTACGAGCAGTACTTC. The chain combines TRBV2 with TRBJ2-7; D uncertain. CDR3 length equals 13 residues. The germline V gene has CDR1 SNHLY and CDR2 FYNNEI. Trimming pared 5 bases from V and 2 bases from J, leaving 10 bases between.